A single sample gave rise to the 30 T cell receptor beta chains below, sequenced in a study of post-analysis software for immune sequencing data. Overall study findings and caveats: Among 5 or 6 TRBV segments more frequent in patients than controls were TRBV5-6, TRBV5-1 and TRBV20-1.

cDNA libraries for TCR beta contained unique molecular identifiers. TCRdb processed the PCR reads anew with MiXCR; each CDR3 protein has one entry. The sample has roughly 430,000 distinct CDR3 sequences; about 39% are singletons. No antigen has been assigned to these receptors. Specimen: blood. These receptors came from a girl under 10 years old with multiple sclerosis.

The rearrangement links TRBV20-1 to TRBJ2-7, with TRBD1 identical over 9 bases. The J segment lost 4 bases and the V segment lost 2 bases, leaving 6 bases of the junction unmatched. CDR1 is DFQATT, CDR2 SNEGSKA, per germline (reference sequence). The length of the CDR3 is 14 residues. The CDR3 coding sequence is TGCAGTGCTAGAAGCGTGGACAGGGGTTACGAGCAGTACTTC. This codes for CSARSVDRGYEQYF.

This clonotype was seen only a few times. The chain is built from TRBV7-9 and TRBJ1-4; no reliable D call. The CDR3 is made up of 15 amino acids. Germline CDR1 SEHNR, CDR2 FQNEAQ (reference sequence). The V end was cut by 4 bases, the J end by 0 bases, with 9 bases between. The CDR3 DNA sequence: TGTGCCAGCAGCTCCCCAGGTGCAACTAATGAAAAACTGTTTTTT. This codes for CASSSPGATNEKLFF.

This clonotype was detected a few times. V and J are TRBV5-1 and TRBJ2-3; D may correspond to TRBD1 or TRBD2 (8 bases each). V lost 3 bases and J 0 bases, leaving 20 bases between the germline ends. In germline, CDR1 is SGHRS, CDR2 YFSETQ. The CDR3 has 18 amino acids. The CDR3 nucleotides read TGCGCCAGCAGCTGGGACAGGCGAGCGGGAGCCAGCACAGATACGCAGTATTTT. Translating it yields CASSWDRRAGASTDTQYF.

This clonotype has just a few counts. The CDR3 region has the DNA TGTGCCAGCAGCTTTAAGGACGGCCTGATTGAAAAACTGTTTTTT. This sequence encodes CASSFKDGLIEKLFF. This sequence joins TRBV7-9 and TRBJ1-4, with no clear D. Trimming took off 3 bases at V and 7 bases at J, with 15 bases between the two ends. The CDR3 length is 15 residues. CDR1 and CDR2 (germline): SEHNR, FQNEAQ (reference sequence).

The chain carries TRBV24-1 and TRBJ2-1; tentatively, D is TRBD2 (5 bases). The CDR3 sequence is 17 residues long. V was shortened by 2 bases and J by 7 bases, with 20 bases between the two germline ends. CDR1 is KGHDR and CDR2 is SFDVKD in the germline V gene. DNA for the CDR3: TGTGCCACCAGTGATTCCCACAGTTATCAACAGCGGAATGAGCAGTTCTTC. Translation gives CATSDSHSYQQRNEQFF.

The CDR3, as DNA: TGCAGCGTTGAGGCGGGCCTGGGACGGGAGAATGAAAAACTGTTTTTT. Translation: CSVEAGLGRENEKLFF. This chain uses TRBV29-1 with TRBJ1-4, with a weak D call TRBD1 (5 bases). The CDR3 runs 16 residues. The germline V gene encodes CDR1 SQVTM and CDR2 ANQGSEA. Trimming removed 3 bases from V and 5 bases from J, with 19 bases in between.

In this sample, this clonotype turned up a few times. The rearrangement links TRBV7-9 to TRBJ2-7; 8 bases fit TRBD1. V trimming: 4 bases; J trimming: 5 bases; junction bases outside the gene matches: 7. From germline, CDR1 is SEHNR and CDR2 FQNEAQ (reference sequence). CDR3 length: 14 amino acids. Here the CDR3 reads CASSSTGQGNEQYF. CDR3 DNA: TGTGCCAGCAGCTCAACCGGACAGGGAAACGAGCAGTACTTC.

This clonotype was seen just once. The rearrangement uses TRBV7-9 and TRBJ1-1; D is undetermined. Per the germline V gene, CDR1 is SEHNR and CDR2 is FQNEAQ (reference sequence). V lost 4 bases to trimming and J lost 6 bases, with 12 bases between them. The CDR3 is 13 amino acids. CDR3 residues: CASSSLTPPEAFF. Written as DNA, the CDR3 is TGTGCCAGCAGCTCTTTGACTCCTCCTGAAGCTTTCTTT.

The chain couples TRBV10-3 to TRBJ1-1; D remains unclear. Germline CDR1 and CDR2: ENHRY and SYGVKD. The CDR3 sequence is 15 residues long. The V gene lost 2 bases and the J gene lost 1 base, with 11 bases spanning the gap. Here the CDR3 reads CAISEAVLSNTEAFF. In nucleotides, the CDR3 is TGTGCCATCAGTGAGGCGGTCCTCTCGAACACTGAAGCTTTCTTT.

This clonotype was found a few times. The V and J genes are TRBV29-1 and TRBJ2-5; 9 nucleotides agree with TRBD1. V trimming: 5 bases; J trimming: 6 bases; junction bases outside the gene matches: 7. CDR3 length equals 13 residues. CDR1 and CDR2 (germline): SQVTM, ANQGSEA. In DNA, the CDR3 is TGCAGCGTTCTAGGGACAGGGAAGAAGACCCAGTACTTC. Translating gives CSVLGTGKKTQYF. The full variable domain, in which reference TRBV29-1 and TRBJ2-5 provide the parts outside the CDR3, is SAVISQKPSRDICQRGTSLTIQCQVDSQVTMMFWYRQQPGQSLTLIATANQGSEATYESGFVIDKFPISRPNLTFSTLTVSNMSPEDSSIYLCSVLGTGKKTQYFGPGTRLLVL.

V is TRBV12-3 or TRBV12-4 and J is TRBJ1-4; no clear D gene. CDR3 length: 14 residues. V was clipped by 3 bases and J by 11 bases, with 16 bases between them. DNA of the CDR3: TGTGCCAGCAGTTTGGAAGGGTCCTCCTCCAAACTGTTTTTT. Its protein is CASSLEGSSSKLFF.

This clonotype was seen only a few times. The genes are TRBV4-1 and TRBJ1-1; the D gene is possibly TRBD1 (6 bases). The V and J ends lost 4 bases and 1 base respectively, with 13 bases between them. From germline, CDR1 is MGHRA and CDR2 YSYEKL. This CDR3 comprises 15 residues. CDR3 protein: CASSRGAGANTEAFF. CDR3 bases: TGCGCCAGCAGCCGGGGCGCGGGGGCGAACACTGAAGCTTTCTTT.

This clonotype was observed a few times. The chain recombines TRBV6-5 with TRBJ2-7; D gene uncertain. From germline, CDR1 is MNHEY and CDR2 SVGAGI. CDR3 length: 14 residues. The ends were cut back, 0 bases at V and 2 bases at J, with 8 bases in the middle. The CDR3 DNA reads TGTGCCAGCAGTTACTCAGACCGAACCTACGAGCAGTACTTC. Translated: CASSYSDRTYEQYF.

The chain recombines TRBV2 with TRBJ1-5; the D is unclear. The CDR3 sequence is 15 residues long. The V end was cut by 2 bases, the J end by 3 bases, with 11 bases between. From germline, CDR1 is SNHLY and CDR2 FYNNEI. The CDR3 sequence: CASSEMGLFNQPQHF. In DNA, the CDR3 is TGTGCCAGCAGTGAAATGGGGTTGTTCAATCAGCCCCAGCATTTT.

This chain joins TRBV6-5 and TRBJ2-7, with TRBD2 matching over 10 bases. Unmatched junction bases numbered 7, after V lost 2 bases and J lost 3 bases. From germline, CDR1 is MNHEY and CDR2 SVGAGI. There are 16 residues in the CDR3. The CDR3 coding sequence is TGTGCCAGCAGTTACCGCCCGGGGACTAGCGACTACGAGCAGTACTTC. As protein: CASSYRPGTSDYEQYF.

The chain joins TRBV28 to TRBJ2-1; D tentatively reads TRBD1 or TRBD2 (5 bases each). The CDR3 contains 16 residues. Per the germline V gene, CDR1 is MDHEN and CDR2 is SYDVKM. V lost 5 bases to trimming and J lost 5 bases, with 19 bases between them. CDR3 DNA: TGTGCCAGCAGTAACCCCCTCGGGACGGCCCACAATGAGCAGTTCTTC. The encoded protein is CASSNPLGTAHNEQFF. The entire variable domain, with the rest obtained from reference TRBV28 and TRBJ2-1, is as follows: DVKVTQSSRYLVKRTGEKVFLECVQDMDHENMFWYRQDPGLGLRLIYFSYDVKMKEKGDIPEGYSVSREKKERFSLILESASTNQTSMYLCASSNPLGTAHNEQFFGPGTRLTVL.

This sequence joins TRBV29-1 and TRBJ2-7; D might be TRBD1 (6 bases). This CDR3 contains 13 residues. Germline V gene data show CDR1 as SQVTM and CDR2 as ANQGSEA. Trimming left V 6 bases short and J 2 bases short, with 14 bases between. The CDR3 DNA is TGCAGCGTGGTACAGGGTTCCCCCTACGAGCAGTACTTC. Protein product: CSVVQGSPYEQYF.

CDR3 in amino acids: CASSGGHRETQYF. CDR3 bases: TGTGCCAGCAGTGGAGGCCACAGGGAGACCCAGTACTTC. The V call is TRBV6-2 or TRBV6-3, the J call TRBJ2-5, with D perhaps TRBD1 or TRBD2 (5 bases each). CDR3 length equals 13 residues. The V gene lost 5 bases and the J gene lost 5 bases, with 12 bases spanning the gap. The germline V gene encodes CDR1 MNHEY and CDR2 SVGEGT.

This clonotype was detected only a few times. The chain couples TRBV29-1 to TRBJ2-7, with 11 bases that match TRBD2. The DNA end is more similar to TRBJ2-5, so the J call may be wrong. The CDR3 length is 15 residues. From germline, CDR1 is SQVTM and CDR2 ANQGSEA. CDR3 amino acids: CSVWASGRTGETQYF. The DNA of the CDR3 is TGCAGCGTTTGGGCTAGCGGGAGGACAGGGGAGACCCAGTACTTC.

This clonotype was observed a few times. V and J are TRBV20-1 and TRBJ2-3; 8 bases align to TRBD2. Per germline, CDR1 DFQATT and CDR2 SNEGSKA (reference sequence). Germline trimming cut 5 bases from V and 1 base from J; bases unmatched to any gene: 5. The CDR3 sequence is 14 residues long. CDR3 loop: CSAPSTSGTDTQYF. The CDR3 DNA is TGCAGTGCTCCCTCGACTAGCGGCACAGATACGCAGTATTTT.

A few counts support this clonotype. V is TRBV27 and J is TRBJ2-7; D possibly uses TRBD1 or TRBD2 (5 bases each). This CDR3 region has 15 residues. CDR1 is MNHEY and CDR2 is SMNVEV in the germline V gene (reference sequence). Trimming stripped 2 bases from V and 0 bases from J, with 11 bases between. CDR3 DNA: TGTGCCAGCAGTTTAGTGGGGGTTAGCTCCTACGAGCAGTACTTC. Amino acids: CASSLVGVSSYEQYF.

This clonotype showed up just a few times. The chain links TRBV28 to TRBJ2-5, with D tentatively TRBD2 (6 bases). The CDR3 consists of 11 residues. V was pared by 5 bases and J by 11 bases, with 12 bases between. The germline CDR1 and CDR2 sequences are MDHEN and SYDVKM. The CDR3 DNA reads TGTGCCAGCAGTCCAGCGGGTGAGCAGTACTTC. Encoded protein: CASSPAGEQYF.

This chain joins TRBV3-1 and TRBJ1-2; 8 nucleotides agree with TRBD1. J was trimmed by 8 bases and V by 0 bases; bases with no gene match: 14. The CDR3 extends over 17 amino acids. Germline V gives CDR1 LGHDT, CDR2 YNNKEL (reference sequence). CDR3 sequence (DNA): TGTGCCAGCAGCCAAGACCTTATTCTCGACAGGGGAAGCGGCTACACCTTC. Its protein product is CASSQDLILDRGSGYTF.

The chain is built from TRBV2 and TRBJ2-4; TRBD1 agrees at 7 bases. The ends lost 7 bases at V and 2 bases at J; junction bases unmatched: 5. The CDR3 loop spans 14 amino acids. Germline V lookup: CDR1 SNHLY, CDR2 FYNNEI. CDR3 in amino acids: CASTEDRPKNIQYF. The CDR3 coding sequence is TGTGCCAGCACTGAGGACAGGCCCAAAAACATTCAGTACTTC.

This clonotype appeared a few times. This chain links TRBV20-1 with TRBJ1-2; weak D call: TRBD1 (5 bases). The CDR3 has 12 amino acids. V lost 1 base and J 7 bases, leaving 10 bases between the germline ends. CDR1 DFQATT and CDR2 SNEGSKA come from the germline V gene (reference sequence). CDR3 nucleotide sequence: TGCAGTGCTAGAGGCGGGGCCTCTGGCTACACCTTC. Translating it yields CSARGGASGYTF.

The chain joins TRBV7-9 to TRBJ2-7, with 13 bases aligning to TRBD2. V gave up 1 base and J gave up 3 bases; unmatched junction bases: 9. The germline V gene has CDR1 SEHNR and CDR2 FQNEAQ (reference sequence). This CDR3 has 18 amino acids. Written as DNA, the CDR3 is TGTGCCAGCAGCTTAGAGGATTCCGGGACTAGCGGGATCTACGAGCAGTACTTC. It encodes CASSLEDSGTSGIYEQYF.

This clonotype came up once. This chain joins TRBV7-8 and TRBJ2-5, with D maybe TRBD1 (5 bases). The J call may be wrong; the DNA end is better matched by TRBJ2-7. This CDR3 contains 13 residues. The germline gives CDR1 SGHVS, CDR2 FQNEAQ. The chain's CDR3 is CASSLLQVNEQYF. The CDR3, as DNA: TGTGCCAGCAGCTTGCTACAGGTCAACGAGCAGTACTTC.

The CDR3 protein is CASSRRSGGKLDEQYF. CDR3 DNA sequence: TGTGCCAGCAGCCGTCGGTCGGGGGGGAAACTCGACGAGCAGTACTTC. This chain joins TRBV7-9 and TRBJ2-5; 8 bases align to TRBD2. The J call may be faulty, since TRBJ2-7 better matches the DNA end. Germline lookup yields CDR1 SEHNR and CDR2 FQNEAQ (reference sequence). The CDR3 runs 16 residues.

The rearrangement uses TRBV7-9 and TRBJ2-3; the D is unclear. Trimming shortened V by 5 bases and J by 0 bases, and 12 bases separated the two germline ends. The CDR3 has 15 amino acids. The germline gives CDR1 SEHNR, CDR2 FQNEAQ (reference sequence). The CDR3 is CASSPSTGSTDTQYF. CDR3 nucleotide sequence: TGTGCCAGCAGCCCATCCACGGGTAGCACAGATACGCAGTATTTT.

This clonotype was picked up a small number of times. The rearrangement joins TRBV10-3 to TRBJ2-3, with D hard to call. V dropped 3 bases and J dropped 3 bases, with 7 bases sitting between them. CDR3 length equals 13 residues. Germline values: CDR1 ENHRY, CDR2 SYGVKD. The CDR3 here is CAISDLVTDTQYF. CDR3 in DNA: TGTGCCATCAGTGACCTTGTGACAGATACGCAGTATTTT.